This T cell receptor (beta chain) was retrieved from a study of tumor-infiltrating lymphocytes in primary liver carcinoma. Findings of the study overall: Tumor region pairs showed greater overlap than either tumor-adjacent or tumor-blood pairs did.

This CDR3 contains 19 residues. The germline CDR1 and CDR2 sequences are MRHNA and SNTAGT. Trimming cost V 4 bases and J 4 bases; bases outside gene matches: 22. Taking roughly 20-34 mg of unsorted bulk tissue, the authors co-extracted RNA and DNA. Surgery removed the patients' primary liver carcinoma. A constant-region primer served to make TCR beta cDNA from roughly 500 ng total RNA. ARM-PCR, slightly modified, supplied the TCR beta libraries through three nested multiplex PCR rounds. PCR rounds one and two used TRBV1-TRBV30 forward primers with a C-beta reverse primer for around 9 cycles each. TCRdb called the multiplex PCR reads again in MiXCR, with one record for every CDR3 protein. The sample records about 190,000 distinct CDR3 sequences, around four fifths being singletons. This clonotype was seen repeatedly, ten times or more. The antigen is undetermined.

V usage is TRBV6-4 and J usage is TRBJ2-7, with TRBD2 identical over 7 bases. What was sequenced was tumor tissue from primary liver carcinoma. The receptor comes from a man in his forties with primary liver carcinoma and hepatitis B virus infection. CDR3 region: CASSVISSFCGRASYEQYF. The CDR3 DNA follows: TGTGCCAGCAGTGTCATCTCATCCTTCTGTGGGAGGGCGTCGTACGAGCAGTACTTC.